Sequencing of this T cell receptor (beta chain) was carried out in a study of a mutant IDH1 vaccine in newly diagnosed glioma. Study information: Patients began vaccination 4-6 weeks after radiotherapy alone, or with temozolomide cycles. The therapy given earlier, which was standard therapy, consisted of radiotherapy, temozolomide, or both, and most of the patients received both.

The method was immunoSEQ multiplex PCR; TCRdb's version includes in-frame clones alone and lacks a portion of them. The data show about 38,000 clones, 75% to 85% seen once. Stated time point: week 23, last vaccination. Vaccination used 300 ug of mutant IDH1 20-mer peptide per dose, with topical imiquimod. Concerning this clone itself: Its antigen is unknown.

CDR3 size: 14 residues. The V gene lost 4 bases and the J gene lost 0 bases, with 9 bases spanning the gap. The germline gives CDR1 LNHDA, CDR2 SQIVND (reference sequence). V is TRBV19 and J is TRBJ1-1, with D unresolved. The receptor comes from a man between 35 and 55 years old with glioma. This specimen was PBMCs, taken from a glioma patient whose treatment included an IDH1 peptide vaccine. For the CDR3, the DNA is TGTGCCAGTAGTAACGCGGGTATGAACACTGAAGCTTTCTTT. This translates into CASSNAGMNTEAFF.